These 18 T cell receptor beta chains originate from one sample sequenced in a study of cytomegalovirus exposure and HLA in healthy donors. Researchers ran the PCR with 60 Vbeta and 13 Jbeta primers. Profiling relied on immunoSEQ multiplex PCR, and the TCRdb table lists in-frame clones only, not all of them. Among fewer than 250,000 clones listed, about 83% were seen once. The sample taken for sequencing was PBMCs. Source of these receptors: a human donor in good health.

This clone was counted a single time. This rearrangement joins TRBV6-6 to TRBJ2-1; 9 positions match TRBD2. The CDR3 runs 15 residues. Germline CDR1 reads MNHNY; CDR2 reads SVGAGI (reference sequence). The V segment lost 5 bases and the J segment 0 bases; nucleotides outside the gene matches: 2. The DNA of the CDR3 is TGTGCCAGCAGTAGCGGGAGGAACTCCTACAATGAGCAGTTCTTC. This sequence encodes CASSSGRNSYNEQFF.

The gene calls are TRBV15 and TRBJ2-1, with D possibly being TRBD2 (6 bases). Germline loops: CDR1 LNHNV, CDR2 YYDKDF (reference sequence). The CDR3 is 16 amino acids. The V end lost 1 base, the J end lost 1 base, and 11 bases lay between the germline ends. Here the CDR3 reads CATSRGWRDSYNEQFF. In nucleotides, the CDR3 is TGTGCCACCAGCAGAGGTTGGCGGGATTCCTACAATGAGCAGTTCTTC.

The chain has TRBV29-1 and TRBJ2-5; D might be TRBD1 (5 bases). The end of the DNA fits TRBJ2-7 better, so the J call may be wrong. Looked up from germline, CDR1 is SQVTM and CDR2 is ANQGSEA. The CDR3 length is 12 residues. CDR3 sequence: CSGQTASYEQYF. DNA for the CDR3: TGCAGCGGACAGACAGCCTCCTACGAGCAGTACTTC.

This clone was detected only once. The chain carries TRBV7-6 and TRBJ2-1; 10 bases are shared with TRBD2. V lost 0 bases to trimming and J lost 1 base; unmatched junction nucleotides: 18. Germline assignment: CDR1 SGHVS and CDR2 FNYEAQ. This CDR3 spans 22 amino acids. CDR3 sequence: CASSLAGLAGEADFWSYNEQFF. The CDR3 region has the DNA TGTGCCAGCAGCTTAGCGGGGCTAGCGGGAGAGGCTGATTTTTGGTCCTACAATGAGCAGTTCTTC.

This chain joins TRBV19 and TRBJ2-3; a weak D match, TRBD2 (7 bases). The V and J ends lost 5 bases and 7 bases respectively, with 13 bases between them. There are 13 residues in the CDR3. CDR1 LNHDA and CDR2 SQIVND come from the germline V gene (reference sequence). DNA of the CDR3: TGTGCCAGTAGTCAGGGGAGCGGGAATACGCAGTATTTT. Translating it yields CASSQGSGNTQYF.

This chain joins TRBV5-5 and TRBJ2-7, with D possibly matching TRBD1 (5 bases). The V gene's germline CDR1 is SGHKS and CDR2 YYEKEE (reference sequence). V was shortened by 5 bases and J by 6 bases, with 24 bases between the two germline ends. The CDR3 sequence is 16 residues long. CDR3 in amino acids: CASSRQSFQGFGEQYF. The CDR3, as DNA: TGTGCCAGCAGTCGACAATCTTTCCAGGGTTTCGGCGAGCAGTACTTC.

V and J are TRBV5-6 and TRBJ2-5, with D maybe TRBD1 (6 bases). Germline V CDR1 and CDR2: SGHDT, YYEEEE. The CDR3 spans 13 residues. V lost 3 bases and J lost 2, with 8 bases in between. CDR3 DNA: TGTGCCAGCAGCTACGGACAGCAAGAGACCCAGTACTTC. This translates into CASSYGQQETQYF.

The rearrangement links TRBV18 to TRBJ1-1, with 9 bases matching TRBD1. Germline V CDR1 and CDR2: KGHSH, LQKENI. CDR3 length equals 16 residues. V was clipped by 4 bases and J by 1 base; unmatched bases: 7. In nucleotides, the CDR3 is TGTGCCAGCTCACTGACAGGGGGAAGGTCGAACACTGAAGCTTTCTTT. Its translation is CASSLTGGRSNTEAFF.

V usage is TRBV27 and J usage is TRBJ1-2; no clear D gene. Trimming left V 4 bases short and J 4 bases short, with 13 bases between. CDR3 length: 14 residues. The germline CDR1 and CDR2 sequences are MNHEY and SMNVEV (reference sequence). The CDR3 nucleotides read TGTGCCAGCAGTTCCAGCGTTGTCGGCTATGGCTACACCTTC. It specifies CASSSSVVGYGYTF.

This clone came up once. The V call is TRBV4-2, the J call TRBJ1-4, with D tentatively TRBD1 (5 bases). The CDR3 has 17 residues. Trimming removed 2 bases from V and 8 bases from J, with 21 bases in between. Germline CDR1 reads LGHNA; CDR2 reads YNFKEQ. The CDR3 region has the DNA TGTGCCAGCAGCCAAAGTGTCCGGGGGGGACGGGGGGAAAAACTGTTTTTT. Amino acid sequence: CASSQSVRGGRGEKLFF.

The chain is built from TRBV6-5 and TRBJ1-1; 8 bases fit TRBD1. Germline V gene sequence: CDR1 MNHEY, CDR2 SVGAGI. V was clipped by 6 bases and J by 12 bases; unmatched bases: 15. CDR3 length: 14 residues. DNA of the CDR3: TGTGCCAGCAGCAATCTCCGGACAGGGACGGTGACTTTCTTT. Protein product: CASSNLRTGTVTFF.

The chain has TRBV7-2 and TRBJ2-3; 9 bases are a match to TRBD2. The CDR3 totals 13 residues. V shed 6 bases, J shed 4 bases, and the junction held 2 bases outside the gene matches. Germline values: CDR1 SGHTA, CDR2 FQGNSA. The CDR3 coding sequence is TGTGCCAGCAGTCTAGCGGGGCCAGATACGCAGTATTTT. Encoded protein: CASSLAGPDTQYF.

This clone occurred once. The V and J genes are TRBV29-1 and TRBJ2-2; D is unresolved. The CDR3 has 11 amino acids. Trimming left V 5 bases short and J 3 bases short, with 4 bases between. In germline, CDR1 is SQVTM, CDR2 ANQGSEA. CDR3 in amino acids: CSVTHTGELFF. The CDR3 region has the DNA TGCAGCGTTACACACACCGGGGAGCTGTTTTTT.

The DNA for the CDR3 is TGTGCCAGTAGCCTGACAGGGAGCAATCAGCCCCAGCATTTT. The encoded protein is CASSLTGSNQPQHF. V usage is TRBV19 and J usage is TRBJ1-5; 7 bases line up with TRBD1. V shed 6 bases, J shed 1 base, and the junction held 3 bases outside the gene matches. CDR1 and CDR2 from the germline V gene are LNHDA and SQIVND (reference sequence). The CDR3 spans 14 residues.

The chain joins TRBV6-6 to TRBJ2-7; 8 bases are a match to TRBD2. J gave up 0 bases and V 7 bases, and 11 bases lay outside the gene matches. CDR1 MNHNY and CDR2 SVGAGI come from the germline V gene (reference sequence). The CDR3 is 16 residues long. The CDR3: CASTKTSGRSSYEQYF. In DNA form, the CDR3 reads TGTGCCAGCACAAAAACTAGCGGCAGGTCCTCCTACGAGCAGTACTTC.

The chain joins TRBV11-2 to TRBJ1-5, with a possible D match to TRBD1 (6 bases). CDR3 length: 13 amino acids. CDR1 SGHAT and CDR2 FQNNGV come from the germline V gene. Trimming stripped 8 bases from V and 2 bases from J, with 10 bases between. The CDR3 coding sequence is TGTGCCAGCTCACAGGGAGGCAATCAGCCCCAGCATTTT. Protein product: CASSQGGNQPQHF.

The genes are TRBV6-1 and TRBJ2-7; the D is unclear. V shed 1 base and J shed 2 bases, with 15 bases lying between them. Germline values: CDR1 MNHNS, CDR2 SASEGT. There are 16 residues in the CDR3. In DNA form, the CDR3 reads TGTGCCAGCAGTGAAGGGTTGGGTACAGCCACCTACGAGCAGTACTTC. Encoded protein: CASSEGLGTATYEQYF.

The chain joins TRBV28 to TRBJ1-2; maybe TRBD1 (6 bases). CDR1 is MDHEN and CDR2 is SYDVKM in the germline V gene. The V gene lost 5 bases and the J gene lost 3 bases, with 13 bases spanning the gap. The CDR3 spans 14 residues. This CDR3 reads CASSATSGDYGYTF. In DNA, the CDR3 is TGTGCCAGCAGTGCCACCTCAGGGGACTATGGCTACACCTTC.